These 9 T cell receptor beta chains share one sample of origin, sequenced in a study of graft-versus-host responses after intestinal transplantation (dated by TCRdb to the early 2020s). The meaning of the sample's time point label: cells obtained before transplantation from donor or recipient. The method behind the library was the immunoSEQ multiplex PCR assay. The table comes from immuneACCESS by way of TCRdb, which keeps in-frame sequences with V and J called. Part of the clones is missing from these tables; in studies checked, under half for an unresolved V gene and the rest for unknown reasons. A total of 70,000 to 80,000 clones appear in this sample, less than 95% of them only once. About 1.3% of the sample goes to the ten largest clones. These TCRs are of unknown antigen specificity. The material was unstimulated CD8+ T cells sorted from spleen or lymph node cells, obtained before intestinal transplant. These receptors all stem from a human donor who received an intestinal transplant.

V gene TRBV19 combines with J gene TRBJ1-2; 9 bases match TRBD1. There are 14 residues in the CDR3. In germline, CDR1 is LNHDA, CDR2 SQIVND (reference sequence). The V and J ends lost 5 bases and 6 bases, in that order; junction bases with no gene match: 7. The CDR3 DNA sequence: TGTGCCAGTAGTCCCGGGACAGGGTTCGATGGCTACACCTTC. Amino acid sequence: CASSPGTGFDGYTF.

V usage is TRBV6-6 and J usage is TRBJ1-4; no clear D. CDR3 length: 15 amino acids. Trimming removed 0 bases from V and 8 bases from J, with 13 bases in between. Looked up from germline, CDR1 is MNHNY and CDR2 is SVGAGI (reference sequence). The chain's CDR3 is CASSYSSVLVEKLFF. The CDR3 DNA sequence: TGTGCCAGCAGTTACTCGTCGGTACTAGTCGAAAAACTGTTTTTT.

This clone was seen once. The rearrangement uses TRBV9 and TRBJ2-5, with D possibly TRBD1 on 6 matching bases. Germline V gives CDR1 SGDLS, CDR2 YYNGEE. The V and J ends lost 0 bases and 0 bases respectively, with 9 bases between them. The CDR3 has 15 residues. In nucleotides, the CDR3 is TGTGCCAGCAGCGTAGCCGGGACACACCAAGAGACCCAGTACTTC. Encoded protein: CASSVAGTHQETQYF. The variable domain in full, with the rest retrieved from reference TRBV9 and TRBJ2-5, is DSGVTQTPKHLITATGQRVTLRCSPRSGDLSVYWYQQSLDQGLQFLIQYYNGEERAKGNILERFSAQQFPDLHSELNLSSLELGDSALYFCASSVAGTHQETQYFGPGTRLLVL.

V is TRBV29-1 and J is TRBJ2-4, with a tentative D call TRBD2 (7 bases). V lost 7 bases and J lost 9, with 19 bases in between. Germline V gene sequence: CDR1 SQVTM, CDR2 ANQGSEA. The length of the CDR3 is 13 residues. CDR3 coding DNA: TGCAGCGCCCCGGGGGGCGCGAATGGCATTCAGTACTTC. Translation gives CSAPGGANGIQYF.

The CDR3 nucleotides read TGTGCCAGCACTACAGGGAACGAGCAGTACTTC. Protein: CASTTGNEQYF. The V gene is TRBV6-6, the J gene TRBJ2-7, with D perhaps matching TRBD1 (6 bases). Per the germline V gene, CDR1 is MNHNY and CDR2 is SVGAGI (reference sequence). V was clipped by 7 bases and J by 5 bases, with 9 bases between them. The CDR3 is 11 amino acids.

The V and J genes are TRBV13 and TRBJ2-5; D is perhaps TRBD1 (5 bases). Germline CDR1 PRHDT, CDR2 FYEKMQ (reference sequence). CDR3 size: 15 residues. Deletions cut 2 bases from V and 0 bases from J, with 10 bases between. CDR3 region: CASSLWTDNQETQYF. The DNA for the CDR3 is TGTGCCAGCAGCTTATGGACGGACAACCAAGAGACCCAGTACTTC.

V and J are TRBV6-6 and TRBJ2-7; a possible D gene is TRBD2 (7 bases). The CDR3 sequence is 12 residues long. Trimming cost V 8 bases and J 6 bases, with 14 bases left between them. CDR1 and CDR2 (germline): MNHNY, SVGAGI (reference sequence). The CDR3 region is CASRGASREQYF. The DNA of the CDR3 is TGTGCCAGCCGGGGGGCTTCACGCGAGCAGTACTTC.

This rearrangement joins TRBV9 to TRBJ2-1; the D gene is possibly TRBD1 (5 bases). Per the germline V gene, CDR1 is SGDLS and CDR2 is YYNGEE. This CDR3 contains 15 residues. Trimming left V 0 bases short and J 2 bases short, with 9 bases between. CDR3: CASSVDPGTYNEQFF. CDR3 DNA sequence: TGTGCCAGCAGCGTAGATCCAGGGACCTACAATGAGCAGTTCTTC.

V is TRBV7-8 and J is TRBJ2-7, with a possible D match to TRBD1 (5 bases). Germline lookup yields CDR1 SGHVS and CDR2 FQNEAQ. The CDR3 runs 14 residues. V lost 1 base and J 3 bases, leaving 10 bases between the germline ends. In DNA form, the CDR3 reads TGTGCCAGCAGCTTAGAGGCTCAGGGCTACGAGCAGTACTTC. Protein product: CASSLEAQGYEQYF.